A selection of T cell receptor beta chains follows, all from one sample in a study of blood T cells in healthy people across ages. TCRdb used MiXCR to reprocess the 5' RACE reads, holding one entry per CDR3 protein. The sample records 1.5 million to 1.9 million distinct CDR3 sequences, about 45% being singletons. The sequenced material came from blood. Source of these receptors: a woman aged 18-29 years in good health. CDR3s leave out the opening cysteine and the closing phenylalanine or tryptophan.

V,CDR3
TRBV7-9,ASSFSQRGPTDTQY
TRBV5-1,ASSFSRFPESGTRKNIQY
TRBV28,ASSLRGFSLKNIQY
TRBV10-3,ASRSTSGKYEQY
TRBV27,ASSLQPGKQF
TRBV7-8,ASSLNVETSGYYEQY
TRBV7-2,ASSFMHSSSNQPQH
TRBV14,ASSPGILPLQETQY
TRBV9,ASSVGGSSRAKNIQY
TRBV7-2,ASSLGGGFYEQY